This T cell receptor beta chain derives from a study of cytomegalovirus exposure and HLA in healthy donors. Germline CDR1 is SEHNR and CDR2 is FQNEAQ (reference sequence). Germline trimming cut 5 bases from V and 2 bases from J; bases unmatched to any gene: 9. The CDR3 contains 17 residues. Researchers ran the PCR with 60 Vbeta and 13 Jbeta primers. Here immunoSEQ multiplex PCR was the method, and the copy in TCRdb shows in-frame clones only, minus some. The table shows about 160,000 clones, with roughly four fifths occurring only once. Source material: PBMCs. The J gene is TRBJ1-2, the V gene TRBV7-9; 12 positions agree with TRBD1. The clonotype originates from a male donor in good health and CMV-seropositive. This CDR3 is CASSSRTGQGANYGYTF. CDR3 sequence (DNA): TGTGCCAGCAGCAGTAGGACGGGACAGGGGGCGAACTATGGCTACACCTTC.